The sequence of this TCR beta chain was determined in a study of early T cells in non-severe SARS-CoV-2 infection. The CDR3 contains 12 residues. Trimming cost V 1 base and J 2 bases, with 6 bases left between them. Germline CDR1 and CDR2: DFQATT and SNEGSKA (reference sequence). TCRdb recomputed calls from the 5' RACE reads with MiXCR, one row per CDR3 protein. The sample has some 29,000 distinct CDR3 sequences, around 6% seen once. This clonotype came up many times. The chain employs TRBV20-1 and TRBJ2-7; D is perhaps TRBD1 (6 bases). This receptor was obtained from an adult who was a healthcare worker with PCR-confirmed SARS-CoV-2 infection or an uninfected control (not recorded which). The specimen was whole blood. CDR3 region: CSARGTAYEQYF. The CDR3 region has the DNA TGCAGTGCTAGAGGGACAGCCTACGAGCAGTACTTC.